This T cell receptor beta chain is from a study of human T cells and chemical hapten exposure. Study information: Patch testing placed 0.01% DPC on the upper back, with readings at 6 days. Points from the study as a whole: With DPC sensitization, TCRs exceeding 1 in 1000 frequency showed no change.

This clonotype was detected ten times or more. The antigen is unknown. The time point here: pre-sensitization, week 0. Sample treatment: therapeutic diphenylcyclopropenone sensitization with weekly scalp DPC. Total RNA was extracted from unfractionated whole blood. Trimming took 3 bases from V and 4 from J, leaving 19 bases between them. CDR1 is DFQATT and CDR2 is SNEGSKA in the germline V gene (reference sequence). The CDR3 has 16 residues. The library tagged individual cDNA molecules with unique molecular identifiers. TCRdb fed the RACE reads into MiXCR, producing one record per CDR3 protein. The table records some 49,000 distinct CDR3 sequences, approximately 9.5% of them present only once.

The chain recombines TRBV20-1 with TRBJ1-5, with D perhaps TRBD1 (5 bases). The receptor was isolated from a woman in her twenties or thirties with alopecia areata. Some clones in this sample may be carry-over from other donors' samples. The input for sequencing was whole blood, taken in connection with sensitization to the hapten diphenylcyclopropenone (DPC). The CDR3 DNA sequence: TGCAGTGCTAGCGGTCTGGCAGGGCCCTCAAATCAGCCCCAGCATTTT. Its translation: CSASGLAGPSNQPQHF.